The rows below give T cell receptor beta chains drawn from one sample of a study of shared clonotypes between healthy human individuals. TCRdb's copy holds only in-frame clones and misses some; the assay was immunoSEQ multiplex PCR. This table has some 980,000 clones, over 60% appearing once. Sequenced sample: memory CD4+ T cells sorted from blood. Receptor source: a man between 18 and 35 years old in good health. Each CDR3 is given with its conserved first and last residue. Each record gives: J gene, CDR3 length, V gene, D gene, clone size, CDR3 DNA, CDR3 protein. The D gene is left open where the match is weak. Size values are once, few and many counts, or a class for expanded clones, and some rows have none.

TRBJ2-5	14	TRBV30	-	-	TGTGCCTGGAGTGGGGATAAGAGCCAAGAGACCCAGTACTTC	CAWSGDKSQETQYF
TRBJ2-3	15	TRBV6-6	-	-	TGTGCCAGCAGCTACTGGGAAGGGGTCACAGATACGCAGTATTTT	CASSYWEGVTDTQYF
TRBJ2-7	17	TRBV7-9	TRBD1	-	TGTGCCAGCAGCTTACCCAGACAGGGGGAGAGGGTCTACGAGCAGTACTTC	CASSLPRQGERVYEQYF
TRBJ1-1	16	TRBV4-1	TRBD1	-	TGCGCCAGCAGGCCTCCGGGCGTTCTCAGACAGGGTGAAGCTTTCTTT	CASRPPGVLRQGEAFF
TRBJ2-1	19	TRBV30	TRBD1	once	TGTGCCTGGAGGGGTTGGACAGGGGACTTTAGGAGCTCCTACAATGAGCAGTTCTTC	CAWRGWTGDFRSSYNEQFF
TRBJ1-6	16	TRBV6-1	-	-	TGTGCCAGCAGTGAAGGTCGTGTGGGGTTGGGCTCACCCCTCCACTTT	CASSEGRVGLGSPLHF
TRBJ2-5	14	TRBV7-2	-	-	TGTGCCAGCAGCCTACAGGGTTGGCAAGAGACCCAGTACTTC	CASSLQGWQETQYF
TRBJ1-6	14	TRBV6-1	-	-	TGTGCCAGCAGTGTAAGGGGGTCTGATTCACCCCTCCACTTT	CASSVRGSDSPLHF
TRBJ1-5	11	TRBV6-5	TRBD1	few	TGTGCCAGCAGTCTTGGACAGGGAATACATTTT	CASSLGQGIHF
TRBJ2-1	16	TRBV7-2	TRBD2	-	TGTGCCAGCAGCTTAGGTATTAGCGGGGGTAAAAATGAGCAGTTCTTC	CASSLGISGGKNEQFF
TRBJ2-7	15	TRBV5-1	TRBD1	few	TGCGCCAGCAGCTGGACAGGGGTTGGTCCCTACGAGCAGTACTTC	CASSWTGVGPYEQYF
TRBJ1-2	14	TRBV5-1	-	-	TGCGCCAGCAGCTTGGAGAGCCAGGGAGGTGGCTACACCTTC	CASSLESQGGGYTF
TRBJ2-3	15	TRBV25-1	TRBD1	once	TGTGCCAGCAGTGAATGGACAGGGGAGGCAGATACGCAGTATTTT	CASSEWTGEADTQYF
TRBJ1-5	13	TRBV6-1	-	many	TGTGCCAGCAACTTTTATAGCAATCAGCCCCAGCATTTT	CASNFYSNQPQHF
TRBJ1-5	16	TRBV27	-	-	TGTGCCAGCAGTGTTCAGGGCCTACCGCCCTATCAGCCCCAGCATTTT	CASSVQGLPPYQPQHF
TRBJ2-7	15	TRBV7-2	TRBD2	-	TGTGCCAGCAGCTTAGCGGGAGCGGGGTACTACGAGCAGTACTTC	CASSLAGAGYYEQYF
TRBJ1-6	15	TRBV9	-	-	TGTGCCAGCAGCGTAACGGGGGCGTGGGATTCACCCCTCCACTTT	CASSVTGAWDSPLHF
TRBJ2-1	15	TRBV7-8	-	-	TGTGCCAGCAGCTTAAGTATGGACGGCTACAATGAGCAGTTCTTC	CASSLSMDGYNEQFF
TRBJ2-3	16	TRBV27	TRBD2	once	TGTGCCAGCAGTACCAGAGCGGGGGGGAGCACAGATACGCAGTATTTT	CASSTRAGGSTDTQYF
TRBJ1-2	14	TRBV5-1	TRBD1	-	TGCGCCAGCAGCTTGGCACAGGGGGCAGATGGCTACACCTTC	CASSLAQGADGYTF
TRBJ1-1	13	TRBV9	-	few	TGTGCCAGCAGCGTAGGGATGAACACTGAAGCTTTCTTT	CASSVGMNTEAFF
TRBJ2-2	14	TRBV30	-	-	TGTGCCTGGAAGTTGGGAACGAACACCGGGGAGCTGTTTTTT	CAWKLGTNTGELFF
TRBJ1-2	17	TRBV5-6	-	-	TGTGCCAGCACCCCCCCCCGAGGGTCGGTGTTCGGCTATGGCTACACCTTC	CASTPPRGSVFGYGYTF
TRBJ2-7	13	TRBV30	TRBD1	few	TGTGCCTGGAGCCCGGACAGGACCTACGAGCAGTACTTC	CAWSPDRTYEQYF
TRBJ1-3	14	TRBV27	-	once	TGTGCCAGCAGTTTAGGGGGATCCGGAAACACCATATATTTT	CASSLGGSGNTIYF
TRBJ1-1	14	TRBV18	-	few	TGTGCCAGCTCACCCTATTCGGGGGGCACTGAAGCTTTCTTT	CASSPYSGGTEAFF
TRBJ2-3	12	TRBV6-5	TRBD1	-	TGTGCCAGCAGTGTAACAGGGGGGATGCAGTATTTT	CASSVTGGMQYF
TRBJ1-2	15	TRBV19	TRBD1	few	TGTGCCAGTAGGCCCTCAGGGGGAGCTAACTATGGCTACACCTTC	CASRPSGGANYGYTF
TRBJ2-3	14	TRBV11-3	-	once	TGTGCCAGCAGCGTCTTATGTGCGGCAGATACGCAGTATTTT	CASSVLCAADTQYF
TRBJ2-1	15	TRBV5-4	TRBD2	-	TGTGCCAGCAGCTTGGTCGGGACTAGTTACAATGAGCAGTTCTTC	CASSLVGTSYNEQFF
TRBJ1-6	16	TRBV30	TRBD1	-	TGTGCCTGGAGTCGACAGGGGAACTCCTATAATTCACCCCTCCACTTT	CAWSRQGNSYNSPLHF
TRBJ1-4	14	TRBV2	-	once	TGTGCCAGCAGTTTAGGACAGAAGAATGAAAAACTGTTTTTT	CASSLGQKNEKLFF
TRBJ1-2	13	TRBV30	-	-	TGTGCCTGGAGTGTACAGGGAAGCTATGGCTACACCTTC	CAWSVQGSYGYTF
TRBJ2-7	15	TRBV6-5	-	-	TGTGCCAGCAGAAGGGGGACAAAATTGTCGCCCGAGCAGTACTTC	CASRRGTKLSPEQYF
TRBJ1-6	15	TRBV19	-	few	TGTGCCAGTACTACCGACGGAGGTCCATACTCACCCCTCCACTTT	CASTTDGGPYSPLHF
TRBJ2-3	15	TRBV30	TRBD2	-	TGTGCCTGGAGAGCGCCGGGACTAGTGGCAGATACGCAGTATTTT	CAWRAPGLVADTQYF
TRBJ2-5	14	TRBV27	TRBD2	-	TGTGCCAGCAGTATCGGGAGGGGGGAAGAGACCCAGTACTTC	CASSIGRGEETQYF
TRBJ1-5	14	TRBV6-1	-	-	TGTGCCAGCAAGGACCGGCAGGTGGGACAGCCCCAGCATTTT	CASKDRQVGQPQHF
TRBJ1-1	14	TRBV29-1	-	few	TGCAGCGTAAACTCAGGGGTTGTGGACACTGAAGCTTTCTTT	CSVNSGVVDTEAFF
TRBJ1-5	15	TRBV28	TRBD1	once	TGTGCCAGCAGTCTTTCGGACAGGGACAATCAGCCCCAGCATTTT	CASSLSDRDNQPQHF
TRBJ1-3	16	TRBV18	-	-	TGTGCCAGCTCACCTTCGGTCGGAAGCTCTGGAAACACCATATATTTT	CASSPSVGSSGNTIYF
TRBJ2-7	16	TRBV4-1	-	-	TGCGCCAGCAGCCAAGCTCAAGGGGGGAGGACCGGCGAGCAGTACTTC	CASSQAQGGRTGEQYF
TRBJ2-2	15	TRBV5-1	-	-	TGCGCCAGCAGCTTAGAGGGAGTCTACACCGGGGAGCTGTTTTTT	CASSLEGVYTGELFF
TRBJ1-2	15	TRBV6-5	-	-	TGTGCCAGCAGTTACCGACCGGCAGCTAGCTATGGCTACACCTTC	CASSYRPAASYGYTF
TRBJ1-2	15	TRBV5-4	-	-	TGTGCCAGCAGCTTGAAACGGGCGGCTAACTATGGCTACACCTTC	CASSLKRAANYGYTF
TRBJ2-2	17	TRBV5-4	TRBD2	-	TGTGCCAGCAGTTTCGGGACTAGCGGGAGGAGAGCCGGGGAGCTGTTTTTT	CASSFGTSGRRAGELFF
TRBJ1-4	16	TRBV28	TRBD1	-	TGTGCCAGCAGTTCACCCGGGACAGGGAATAATGAAAAACTGTTTTTT	CASSSPGTGNNEKLFF
TRBJ1-2	16	TRBV9	-	-	TGTGCCAGCAGCGTAGGTATCGGAACCGGGGGCTATGGCTACACCTTC	CASSVGIGTGGYGYTF
TRBJ1-4	15	TRBV10-3	-	-	TGTGCCATCAGTGAGTCTAGTACGACTAATGAAAAACTGTTTTTT	CAISESSTTNEKLFF
TRBJ1-2	12	TRBV30	TRBD1	-	TGTGCCTGGACGACAGGGAACAATGGCTACACCTTC	CAWTTGNNGYTF
TRBJ2-7	17	TRBV5-6	TRBD2	-	TGTGCCAGCAGCTCTTTCGTCACACTAGCGGGGGACTACGAGCAGTACTTC	CASSSFVTLAGDYEQYF
TRBJ2-7	15	TRBV7-2	TRBD2	-	TGTGCCAGCAGCTTAGGAACGAGGCAGCGGGGCGAGCAGTACTTC	CASSLGTRQRGEQYF
TRBJ1-2	15	TRBV6-6	-	few	TGTGCCAGCAGTTACGGGAGGGGGGCTGACTATGGCTACACCTTC	CASSYGRGADYGYTF
TRBJ2-7	14	TRBV9	TRBD2	-	TGTGCCAGCAGCCCCGGGGGGGGTAGGTACGAGCAGTACTTC	CASSPGGGRYEQYF
TRBJ2-7	13	TRBV5-8	-	many	TGTGCCAGCAGCTTGGCCAGGGAAAGCGAGCAGTACTTC	CASSLARESEQYF